Below, 30 T cell receptor beta chains from the same sample are listed, as sequenced in a study of T cell responses to AZD1222 COVID-19 vaccine. TCRdb's table, derived via immunoSEQ multiplex PCR, lists solely in-frame clones and lacks some. The sample carries some 180,000 clones, 90% to 95% recorded once. Sequenced here: peripheral blood, sampled 28 days after the second dose of the MenACWY control vaccine. These TCRs come from an adult who received the MenACWY meningococcal vaccine as a control.

The genes are TRBV29-1 and TRBJ1-2, with TRBD1 as a possible D gene (6 bases). Germline loops: CDR1 SQVTM, CDR2 ANQGSEA. V shed 1 base and J shed 8 bases, with 23 bases lying between them. This CDR3 comprises 16 residues. DNA for the CDR3: TGCAGCGTTGAAGGGGGCCGGGGGACAATTATGGAGGGCTACACCTTC. Translation: CSVEGGRGTIMEGYTF. Full variable domain (remainder filled in from reference TRBV29-1 and TRBJ1-2): SAVISQKPSRDICQRGTSLTIQCQVDSQVTMMFWYRQQPGQSLTLIATANQGSEATYESGFVIDKFPISRPNLTFSTLTVSNMSPEDSSIYLCSVEGGRGTIMEGYTFGSGTRLTVV.

CDR3 in DNA: TGTGCCAGCAGTGCGGCGGCTACCTACGAGCAGTACTTC. This encodes CASSAAATYEQYF. The chain links TRBV28 to TRBJ2-7; D remains ambiguous. Trimming removed 5 bases at V and 2 bases at J, with 10 bases between. Per germline, CDR1 MDHEN and CDR2 SYDVKM. This CDR3 contains 13 residues.

The gene calls are TRBV6-5 and TRBJ1-4; 7 bases are shared with TRBD1. Germline V gene data show CDR1 as MNHEY and CDR2 as SVGAGI. The CDR3 is 14 residues long. Losses at the gene ends were 6 bases for V and 7 bases for J; bases not matched to a gene: 8. CDR3 amino acids: CASSRWDSGEKLFF. In DNA, the CDR3 is TGTGCCAGCAGCCGTTGGGACAGTGGTGAAAAACTGTTTTTT.

The chain recombines TRBV6-5 with TRBJ2-7; TRBD1 matches 12 bases. Trimming took 6 bases from V and 3 from J; bases not matched to a gene: 6. This CDR3 is 15 amino acids long. The germline gives CDR1 MNHEY, CDR2 SVGAGI. The CDR3 region has the DNA TGTGCCAGCAGGGGGGACAGGGGGCGCGTCTACGAGCAGTACTTC. Translating it yields CASRGDRGRVYEQYF.

The gene calls are TRBV2 and TRBJ1-1; TRBD1 might be the D (5 bases). With 6 bases removed from V and 0 bases from J, the gap between germline ends came to 14 bases. The CDR3 runs to 15 residues. Germline assignment: CDR1 SNHLY and CDR2 FYNNEI. This CDR3 reads CASRPSGGMNTEAFF. The CDR3 DNA reads as TGTGCCAGCAGACCCTCGGGGGGGATGAACACTGAAGCTTTCTTT. Filled out from reference TRBV2 and TRBJ1-1, the complete variable domain reads EPEVTQTPSHQVTQMGQEVILRCVPISNHLYFYWYRQILGQKVEFLVSFYNNEISEKSEIFDDQFSVERPDGSNFTLKIRSTKLEDSAMYFCASRPSGGMNTEAFFGQGTRLTVV.

This chain links TRBV5-4 with TRBJ2-2; a weak D match, TRBD2 (6 bases). This CDR3 is built from 16 residues. The V gene's germline CDR1 is SGHNT and CDR2 YYREEE (reference sequence). V lost 1 base to trimming and J lost 1 base, with 11 bases between them. The CDR3 sequence is CASSLPGGVNTGELFF. The CDR3 nucleotides are TGTGCCAGCAGCTTGCCTGGAGGGGTGAACACCGGGGAGCTGTTTTTT.

This clone was seen more than once but under ten times. The chain couples TRBV10-1 to TRBJ1-1; 7 bases match TRBD1. CDR1 and CDR2 from the germline V gene are WNHNN and SYGVQD (reference sequence). CDR3 size: 14 residues. J gave up 0 bases and V 7 bases, and 5 bases lay outside the gene matches. CDR3 DNA: TGCGCCAGCAAAGCAGGGGGAATGAACACTGAAGCTTTCTTT. This encodes CASKAGGMNTEAFF.

The V and J genes are TRBV19 and TRBJ1-3, with 7 bases identical to TRBD1. CDR3 length equals 14 residues. The V and J ends lost 8 bases and 0 bases, in that order; junction bases with no gene match: 4. Germline values: CDR1 LNHDA, CDR2 SQIVND (reference sequence). DNA for the CDR3: TGTGCCAGTCAATCAGGGGGCTCTGGAAACACCATATATTTT. This sequence encodes CASQSGGSGNTIYF.

The chain recombines TRBV5-1 with TRBJ2-1; 8 bases line up with TRBD1. This CDR3 has 15 amino acids. V trimming: 4 bases; J trimming: 6 bases; junction bases outside the gene matches: 9. CDR1 and CDR2 from the germline V gene are SGHRS and YFSETQ. The DNA for the CDR3 is TGCGCCAGCAGCCGCCGGACAGGGATGTCCAATGAGCAGTTCTTC. It encodes CASSRRTGMSNEQFF. The full variable domain, its missing parts supplied by reference TRBV5-1 and TRBJ2-1, is KAGVTQTPRYLIKTRGQQVTLSCSPISGHRSVSWYQQTPGQGLQFLFEYFSETQRNKGNFPGRFSGRQFSNSRSEMNVSTLELGDSALYLCASSRRTGMSNEQFFGPGTRLTVL.

V usage is TRBV27 and J usage is TRBJ1-4, with a possible D match to TRBD1 (6 bases). Trimming took 4 bases from V and 2 from J, leaving 8 bases between them. The germline V gene encodes CDR1 MNHEY and CDR2 SMNVEV (reference sequence). The CDR3 consists of 14 residues. DNA of the CDR3: TGTGCCAGCAGTTATGGACAGACTAATGAAAAACTGTTTTTT. It encodes CASSYGQTNEKLFF.

The V and J genes are TRBV30 and TRBJ1-1; possible D gene TRBD1, 6 bases. Between the trimmed V and J ends, which lost 7 bases and 3 bases, there was a span of 18 bases. Germline V gives CDR1 GTSNPN, CDR2 SVGIG (reference sequence). This CDR3 has 14 amino acids. The CDR3, as DNA: TGTGCCTCCCGCGGGGGGCTGGAGGACACTGAAGCTTTCTTT. This translates into CASRGGLEDTEAFF.

The chain has TRBV3-1 (or the pseudogene TRBV3-2) and TRBJ2-7; 11 bases agree with TRBD2. The CDR3 has 16 residues. Germline trimming cut 3 bases from V and 5 bases from J; bases unmatched to any gene: 9. Germline CDR1 and CDR2: LGHDT and YNNKEL (reference sequence). The DNA of the CDR3 is TGTGCCAGCAGCCACCCTTTTAGCGGGGGGGCTCACGAGCAGTACTTC. Translation gives CASSHPFSGGAHEQYF.

The genes are TRBV7-9 and TRBJ1-1; a weak D match, TRBD1 (5 bases). The CDR3 is 16 residues long. V was pared by 6 bases and J by 1 base, with 18 bases between. The V gene's germline CDR1 is SEHNR and CDR2 FQNEAQ (reference sequence). CDR3: CASSLMTGLTNTEAFF. In nucleotides, the CDR3 is TGTGCCAGCAGTCTTATGACGGGACTGACGAACACTGAAGCTTTCTTT.

As for this clone: A junction boundary mismatches the germline segment, possibly from a read error. The rearrangement joins TRBV28 to TRBJ2-7; 7 nucleotides line up with TRBD1. Germline values: CDR1 MDHEN, CDR2 SYDVKM. This CDR3 region has 12 residues. CDR3 sequence reads: CASSFRAGTVDF. The CDR3 DNA sequence: TGTGCCAGCAGTTTCCGGGCCGGGACAGTTGACTTC. Full variable domain (remainder filled in from reference TRBV28 and TRBJ2-7): DVKVTQSSRYLVKRTGEKVFLECVQDMDHENMFWYRQDPGLGLRLIYFSYDVKMKEKGDIPEGYSVSREKKERFSLILESASTNQTSMYLCASSFRAGTVDFGPGTRLTVT.

The V gene is TRBV4-2, the J gene TRBJ2-1; 7 bases map to TRBD2. The germline gives CDR1 LGHNA, CDR2 YNFKEQ. The CDR3 is 16 residues long. Trimming cost V 0 bases and J 4 bases; bases outside gene matches: 6. CDR3 bases: TGTGCCAGCAGCCAAGACGCTCTAGCGGCGTACAATGAGCAGTTCTTC. Translating gives CASSQDALAAYNEQFF.

The chain uses TRBV18 and TRBJ1-1; D uncertain. The CDR3 runs to 14 residues. The V gene's germline CDR1 is KGHSH and CDR2 LQKENI. The V end was cut by 3 bases, the J end by 0 bases, with 8 bases between. CDR3 residues: CASSPTAVNTEAFF. The CDR3 DNA is TGTGCCAGCTCACCCACAGCTGTGAACACTGAAGCTTTCTTT.

J is TRBJ2-1 and V is TRBV5-1; TRBD2 might be the D (6 bases). This CDR3 has 15 residues. Looked up from germline, CDR1 is SGHRS and CDR2 is YFSETQ. V lost 0 bases to trimming and J lost 5 bases, with 12 bases between them. This CDR3 is CASSLDPGVHNEQFF. The CDR3 coding sequence is TGCGCCAGCAGCTTGGATCCGGGGGTACACAATGAGCAGTTCTTC.

The chain combines TRBV5-6 with TRBJ1-5; possible D gene TRBD1, 5 bases. The V gene lost 10 bases and the J gene lost 1 base, with 27 bases spanning the gap. Germline-derived CDR1 and CDR2 are SGHDT and YYEEEE. This CDR3 is built from 18 residues. CDR3 nucleotides: TGTGCCTACTACCATACCGGACAAATTACAAGGAGCAATCAGCCCCAGCATTTT. Translation: CAYYHTGQITRSNQPQHF.

This clone was detected only once. The CDR3 DNA reads as TGTGCCAGCTCACGGGACACAGGGATGGTTTCTGAAGCTTTCTTT. As protein: CASSRDTGMVSEAFF. J is TRBJ1-1 and V is TRBV18, with D perhaps TRBD1 (6 bases). The CDR3 has 15 amino acids. Trimming stripped 4 bases from V and 6 bases from J, with 18 bases between. The germline gives CDR1 KGHSH, CDR2 LQKENI.

The V and J genes are TRBV11-2 and TRBJ1-6; 7 positions match TRBD1. Germline lookup yields CDR1 SGHAT and CDR2 FQNNGV. Trimming removed 5 bases from V and 10 bases from J; junction bases left unmatched: 8. The CDR3 is 14 amino acids. The DNA for the CDR3 is TGTGCCAGCAGCGGACAGGTGAGCGGATCACCCCTCCACTTT. This codes for CASSGQVSGSPLHF.

V usage is TRBV5-6 and J usage is TRBJ2-7; D is uncertain. Trimming left V 0 bases short and J 5 bases short, with 12 bases between. The CDR3 spans 14 residues. Germline V CDR1 and CDR2: SGHDT, YYEEEE. The CDR3 is CASSLAGARDEQYF. As DNA, the CDR3 is TGTGCCAGCAGCTTGGCAGGAGCTCGGGACGAGCAGTACTTC.

The chain joins TRBV5-4 to TRBJ2-7, with 10 nucleotides matching TRBD1. This CDR3 has 15 amino acids. The junction had 6 bases not matched to a gene; V was cut back by 3 bases and J by 3 bases. Germline lookup yields CDR1 SGHNT and CDR2 YYREEE (reference sequence). The CDR3, as DNA: TGTGCCAGCAGCTCCGGACAGGGGGTGGGCTACGAGCAGTACTTC. Encoded protein: CASSSGQGVGYEQYF.

This chain uses TRBV12-3 or TRBV12-4 with TRBJ2-1; D is ambiguous. V lost 6 bases to trimming and J lost 3 bases, with 9 bases between them. This CDR3 contains 13 residues. CDR3 coding DNA: TGTGCCAGCAGAACAGACAACTACAATGAGCAGTTCTTC. Protein sequence: CASRTDNYNEQFF.

V is TRBV12-3 or TRBV12-4 and J is TRBJ1-2, with D maybe TRBD1 (6 bases). The CDR3 length is 13 residues. The V end was cut by 0 bases, the J end by 6 bases, with 8 bases between. CDR3 sequence: CASSLAGADGYTF. The CDR3 region has the DNA TGTGCCAGCAGTTTAGCGGGGGCTGATGGCTACACCTTC.

This clone was seen only once. The chain uses TRBV2 and TRBJ2-5, with TRBD2 matching over 10 bases. Looked up from germline, CDR1 is SNHLY and CDR2 is FYNNEI. There are 14 residues in the CDR3. V lost 4 bases to trimming and J lost 3 bases; unmatched junction nucleotides: 2. The CDR3 protein is CASSGTSGEETQYF. CDR3 bases: TGTGCCAGCAGTGGGACTAGCGGAGAAGAGACCCAGTACTTC.

The rearrangement uses TRBV14 and TRBJ1-1; 10 bases are shared with TRBD1. The CDR3 extends over 16 amino acids. Germline values: CDR1 SGHDN, CDR2 FVKESK. V shed 4 bases and J 5 bases; nucleotides not matched to a gene: 10. CDR3 nucleotides: TGTGCCAGCAGCCTCCAACCGGGACAGGGGTATACTGAAGCTTTCTTT. The encoded protein is CASSLQPGQGYTEAFF.

V is TRBV11-3 and J is TRBJ2-2, with D perhaps TRBD1 (6 bases). Trimming removed 6 bases at V and 1 base at J, with 12 bases between. The CDR3 has 15 amino acids. Germline-derived CDR1 and CDR2 are SGHNT and YENEEA. The CDR3 DNA sequence: TGTGCCAGCAGTAATACGGGACAGAACACCGGGGAGCTGTTTTTT. Its protein product is CASSNTGQNTGELFF.

This rearrangement joins TRBV9 to TRBJ2-1; 11 bases map to TRBD2. With V trimmed by 4 bases and J by 12 bases, 9 bases remained unmatched. Germline V gives CDR1 SGDLS, CDR2 YYNGEE. This CDR3 is 14 amino acids long. In DNA form, the CDR3 reads TGTGCCAGCAGCTCCCGTCTAGCGGGGGGTCCGCAGTTCTTC. Translation: CASSSRLAGGPQFF.

The chain employs TRBV13 and TRBJ2-7; 13 positions match TRBD2. Germline CDR1 reads PRHDT; CDR2 reads FYEKMQ (reference sequence). V lost 4 bases to trimming and J lost 2 bases; unmatched junction nucleotides: 5. This CDR3 has 16 residues. CDR3 residues: CASSSRLAGGTYEQYF. CDR3 nucleotides: TGTGCCAGCAGCTCCCGACTAGCGGGGGGAACCTACGAGCAGTACTTC.

This clone was seen once. The CDR3: CASSPLDRNSGNTIYF. CDR3 nucleotides: TGTGCCAGCTCACCACTAGACCGAAACTCTGGAAACACCATATATTTT. V and J are TRBV18 and TRBJ1-3; no definite D call. The CDR3 spans 16 residues. Trimming shortened V by 1 base and J by 0 bases, and 10 bases separated the two germline ends. Germline V gene lookup returns CDR1 KGHSH and CDR2 LQKENI.